This T cell receptor (beta chain) derives from a study of somatic mutations in cytotoxic T cells in rheumatoid arthritis. General study results and limits: CD8+ clonality rose with age in rheumatoid arthritis patients, unlike in healthy controls. Slight TRBV07 underrepresentation in rheumatoid arthritis patients went unadjusted for multiple comparisons. Measurement of CD8+ T-cell clonality revealed no significant difference between rheumatoid arthritis patients and age-matched healthy controls. Of the expanded CD8+ clones, the antigen targets were not known.

Points on this clone: The antigen is not known.

Sequencing was performed with immunoSEQ multiplex PCR; in TCRdb, only in-frame clones are kept and a portion is missing. The table lists about 11,000 clones, around 70% of them singletons. V gave up 3 bases and J gave up 0 bases, with 5 bases separating them. The germline V gene has CDR1 MNHEY and CDR2 SMNVEV (reference sequence). This CDR3 is built from 13 residues. The TCR originated in a man between 65 and 85 years old in good health. The sample taken for sequencing was CD8+ T cells sorted from blood. The chain joins TRBV27 to TRBJ1-1; unclear D gene. CDR3 sequence: CASSFNLNTEAFF. The CDR3 DNA is TGTGCCAGCAGTTTTAACTTGAACACTGAAGCTTTCTTT.